The rows below give T cell receptor beta chains drawn from one sample of a study of blood T cell repertoires in COVID-19. The method was immunoSEQ multiplex PCR; TCRdb's version includes in-frame clones alone and lacks a portion of them. The sample lists 50,000 to 70,000 clones; roughly 76% were seen once. Source material: peripheral blood. Receptor source: a man aged 50 to 60 with active or convalescent COVID-19. Both conserved end residues are part of each CDR3. Only part of the rows carry a size: once, few, many, or a class if the clone is expanded.

V	J	size	CDR3
TRBV2	TRBJ2-7	.	CASSVSLGEQYF
TRBV10-3	TRBJ2-2	.	CAIRGALNTGELFF
TRBV29-1	TRBJ1-1	.	CSVLGRFTEAFF
TRBV5-1	TRBJ2-5	once	CASSLGGPLETQYF
TRBV21-1	TRBJ1-2	.	CASSKGSVSGTAYGYTF
TRBV9	TRBJ2-3	.	CASSEGLAPDTQYF
TRBV18	TRBJ1-5	.	CASSATGTEEGGQPQHF
TRBV6-5	TRBJ2-7	.	CASEASGGVEQYF
TRBV10-2	TRBJ1-2	.	CASTNRGGTNYGYTF
TRBV30	TRBJ1-1	once	CAWNSGGTEAFF
TRBV4-1	TRBJ2-7	.	CASSQGERGTFYEQYF
TRBV6-4	TRBJ2-2	once	CASSALGTAYNGELFF
TRBV18	TRBJ1-3	.	CASSPNPGQSSGNTIYF
TRBV6-4	TRBJ2-1	.	CASSEDLREQYNEQFF
TRBV7-2	TRBJ2-5	.	CASSYGLAGGPKETQYF
TRBV4-1	TRBJ2-1	.	CASSPPVRGRAFGEQFF
TRBV10-3	TRBJ1-2	.	CAISQGRDYGYTF
TRBV6-5	TRBJ2-3	.	CASSDQREADTQYF
TRBV19	TRBJ1-1	.	CASSEGVNTEAFF
TRBV10-3	TRBJ1-1	.	CASTGLPNTEAFF
TRBV19	TRBJ2-7	once	CASSILGQGHDEQYF
TRBV7-8	TRBJ2-5	.	CASSSPVGVETQYF
TRBV18	TRBJ1-2	.	CASSPTGGGNYGYTF
TRBV3-1/TRBV3-2	TRBJ2-5	.	CASNFAGTQETQYF
TRBV3-1/TRBV3-2	TRBJ1-5	.	CASSQGGGYSNQPQHF
TRBV6-1	TRBJ2-7	.	CASSDYLYYEQYF
TRBV9	TRBJ2-5	.	CASSALDVTGLDTQYF
TRBV25-1	TRBJ1-1	.	CASAVDRAYVEAFF
TRBV20-1	TRBJ1-1	.	CSASSRWSVNTEAFF
TRBV13	TRBJ1-3	many	CASSLQLLNTIYF
TRBV5-1	TRBJ1-1	.	CASSLGVHAEAFF
TRBV30	TRBJ1-1	.	CAWRNGRNTEAFF
TRBV5-1	TRBJ2-3	.	CASRRVAGLTDTQYF
TRBV11-2	TRBJ2-1	.	CASSLGDRVGEQFF
TRBV5-6	TRBJ1-6	.	CASSRDSFYSPLHF
TRBV6-5	TRBJ1-4	once	CASSYTGTAGEKLFF
TRBV7-2	TRBJ2-5	few	CASSSRTLVQTQYF
TRBV14	TRBJ2-7	.	CASSQDKRQPGAISYEQYF
TRBV6-1	TRBJ1-2	.	CASSEDRAASYGYTF
TRBV18	TRBJ2-7	.	CASSPPATGSHEQYF
TRBV5-1	TRBJ1-1	.	CASSLYGGNTEAFF
TRBV18	TRBJ2-7	.	CASSPPGLLSYEQYF
TRBV27	TRBJ2-2	.	CASSLRGAHTGELFF
TRBV5-4	TRBJ1-2	.	CASSLIRTGDYGYTF
TRBV2	TRBJ2-7	.	CASRPQGDEQYF
TRBV29-1	TRBJ2-2	once	CSVGTSSSGELFF
TRBV5-1	TRBJ2-7	.	CASSRTQGAGEQYF
TRBV7-9	TRBJ2-6	.	CASSRDFSGANVLTF
TRBV19	TRBJ2-2	.	CASSIDRGTGELFF
TRBV4-2	TRBJ2-5	.	CASSHVAEWGRETQYF
TRBV5-4	TRBJ1-2	.	CASSRATGRVYGYTF
TRBV3-1/TRBV3-2	TRBJ1-6	.	CASSQGAKILHF
TRBV15	TRBJ2-1	.	CATSRDVTSGINNEQFF
TRBV11-2	TRBJ1-1	.	CASSSTVNTEAFF
TRBV3-1/TRBV3-2	TRBJ1-2	.	CASSQARSGGRGNFYGYTF
TRBV19	TRBJ2-1	.	CASSTGLGKYNEQFF
TRBV30	TRBJ1-5	.	CAWSTGRDQPQHF
TRBV3-1/TRBV3-2	TRBJ2-7	.	CASSQMILAGGTEQYF
TRBV5-1	TRBJ2-7	.	CASSLRAPTVQRLYEQYF
TRBV3-1/TRBV3-2	TRBJ1-4	.	CASSPGTGVNEKLFF